The clone carrying this TCR beta chain turned up a few times. V lost 6 bases and J lost 0, with 11 bases in between. In germline, CDR1 is SNHLY, CDR2 FYNNEI. CDR3 size: 14 residues. Template material for amplifying TCR beta CDR3 regions consisted of RNA transcripts. Carried out on the TCR CDR3, a first-round RT-PCR used the HTBI primer set. From the multiplex PCR reads, TCRdb called clonotypes with MiXCR, one entry per CDR3 protein. The sample carries about 590,000 distinct CDR3 sequences, less than 20% recorded once. These data belong to a study of T cells in Graves' hyperthyroidism and ophthalmopathy.

Sequencing used blood. The TCR was taken from a woman aged 30 to 39 with Graves' hyperthyroidism. The chain couples TRBV2 to TRBJ1-1; D possibly corresponds to TRBD1 (5 bases). The CDR3 is CASRQDKMNTEAFF. The CDR3, as DNA: TGTGCCAGCAGGCAGGACAAAATGAACACTGAAGCTTTCTTT.